The present T cell receptor beta chain was sequenced within a study of shared clonotypes between healthy human individuals. Study context: Donors had three CD4 naive, three CD4 memory, two CD8 naive and one CD8 memory plate apiece.

The assay was run at deep level. In the sorted-subset replicate PCRs, 200 ng DNA, 25,000 to 30,000 T cell genomes, was used. Clones were sequenced by immunoSEQ multiplex PCR, and TCRdb holds only the in-frame ones, with some missing. Here the sample spans hundreds of thousands of clones, over 65% being singletons. Notes on the study in general: Researchers sampled blood only, noting tissue repertoires likely differ.

This clone was found many times. What it binds is unknown. This receptor was identified in a man aged 25-45 years in good health. Sequencing used memory CD4+ T cells sorted from blood. The sample's subset: CD45RA-negative fraction.

The CDR3 here is CASSHSVREGYNEQFF. The DNA for the CDR3 is TGTGCCAGCAGCCATTCTGTCAGGGAGGGCTACAATGAGCAGTTCTTC. This chain joins TRBV4-2 and TRBJ2-1; 7 bases fit TRBD2. The V gene's germline CDR1 is LGHNA and CDR2 YNFKEQ. This CDR3 spans 16 amino acids. Trimming removed 3 bases from V and 3 bases from J; junction bases left unmatched: 8.